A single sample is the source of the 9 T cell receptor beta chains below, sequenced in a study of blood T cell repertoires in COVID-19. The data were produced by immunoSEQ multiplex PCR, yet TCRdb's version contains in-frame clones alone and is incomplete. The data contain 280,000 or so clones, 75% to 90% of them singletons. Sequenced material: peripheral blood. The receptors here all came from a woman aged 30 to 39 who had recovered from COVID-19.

The CDR3 spells CASSLVTGQGLSPLHF. In nucleotides, the CDR3 is TGTGCCAGCAGTTTAGTCACTGGACAGGGTTTATCACCCCTCCACTTT. The chain combines TRBV27 with TRBJ1-6, with TRBD1 matching over 8 bases. J gave up 10 bases and V 2 bases, and 10 bases lay outside the gene matches. Germline loops: CDR1 MNHEY, CDR2 SMNVEV (reference sequence). The CDR3 totals 16 residues.

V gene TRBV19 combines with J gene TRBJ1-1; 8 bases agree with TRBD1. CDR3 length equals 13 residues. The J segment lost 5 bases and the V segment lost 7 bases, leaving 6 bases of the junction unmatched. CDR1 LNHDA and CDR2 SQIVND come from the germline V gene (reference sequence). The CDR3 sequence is CASNTGGWTEAFF. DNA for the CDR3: TGTGCCAGTAACACAGGGGGATGGACTGAAGCTTTCTTT.

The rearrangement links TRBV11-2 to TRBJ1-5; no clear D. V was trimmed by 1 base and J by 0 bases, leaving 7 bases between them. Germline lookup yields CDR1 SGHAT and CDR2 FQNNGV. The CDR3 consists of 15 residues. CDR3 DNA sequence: TGTGCCAGCAGCTTAGGAGGGTATAGCAATCAGCCCCAGCATTTT. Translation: CASSLGGYSNQPQHF.

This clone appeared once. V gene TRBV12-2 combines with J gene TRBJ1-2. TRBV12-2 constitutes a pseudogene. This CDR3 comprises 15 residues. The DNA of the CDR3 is TGTGCAAGTCGCTTACGTGGGGGGTTCCTCTATGGCTACACCTTC. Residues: CASRLRGGFLYGYTF.

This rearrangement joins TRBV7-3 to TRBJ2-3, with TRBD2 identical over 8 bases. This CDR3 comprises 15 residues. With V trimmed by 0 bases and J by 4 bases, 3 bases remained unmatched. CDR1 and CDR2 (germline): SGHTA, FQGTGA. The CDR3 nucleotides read TGTGCCAGCAGCTTAACAGGACTAGCCCCAGATACGCAGTATTTT. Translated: CASSLTGLAPDTQYF.

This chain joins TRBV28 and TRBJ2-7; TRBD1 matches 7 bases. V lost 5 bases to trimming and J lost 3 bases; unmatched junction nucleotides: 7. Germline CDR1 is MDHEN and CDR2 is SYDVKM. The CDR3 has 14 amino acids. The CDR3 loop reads CASSLTGQSYEQYF. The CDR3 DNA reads TGTGCCAGCAGTCTTACGGGACAGAGCTACGAGCAGTACTTC.

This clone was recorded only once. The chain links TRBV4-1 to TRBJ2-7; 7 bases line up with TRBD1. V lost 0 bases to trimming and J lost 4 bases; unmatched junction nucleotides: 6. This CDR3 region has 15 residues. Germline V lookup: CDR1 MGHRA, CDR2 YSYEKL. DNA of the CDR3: TGCGCCAGCAGCCAAGAAAACTCGGGACAGTACGAGCAGTACTTC. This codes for CASSQENSGQYEQYF.

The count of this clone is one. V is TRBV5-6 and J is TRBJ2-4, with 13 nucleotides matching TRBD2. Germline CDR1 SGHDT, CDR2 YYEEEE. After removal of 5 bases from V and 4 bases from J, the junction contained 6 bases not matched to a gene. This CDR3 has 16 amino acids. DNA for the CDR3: TGTGCCAGCAGTTCGGGGACTAGCGGGATAAAAAACATTCAGTACTTC. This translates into CASSSGTSGIKNIQYF. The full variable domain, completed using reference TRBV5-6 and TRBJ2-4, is DAGVTQSPTHLIKTRGQQVTLRCSPKSGHDTVSWYQQALGQGPQFIFQYYEEEERQRGNFPDRFSGHQFPNYSSELNVNALLLGDSALYLCASSSGTSGIKNIQYFGAGTRLSVL.

The CDR3 DNA is TGTGCCTGGAGGCCACTAGCGGGGGGCACAGATACGCAGTATTTT. Translation gives CAWRPLAGGTDTQYF. This chain connects TRBV30 to TRBJ2-3; 11 positions agree with TRBD2. This CDR3 is 15 amino acids long. Trimming took 3 bases from V and 1 from J; bases not matched to a gene: 3. The germline gives CDR1 GTSNPN, CDR2 SVGIG (reference sequence).